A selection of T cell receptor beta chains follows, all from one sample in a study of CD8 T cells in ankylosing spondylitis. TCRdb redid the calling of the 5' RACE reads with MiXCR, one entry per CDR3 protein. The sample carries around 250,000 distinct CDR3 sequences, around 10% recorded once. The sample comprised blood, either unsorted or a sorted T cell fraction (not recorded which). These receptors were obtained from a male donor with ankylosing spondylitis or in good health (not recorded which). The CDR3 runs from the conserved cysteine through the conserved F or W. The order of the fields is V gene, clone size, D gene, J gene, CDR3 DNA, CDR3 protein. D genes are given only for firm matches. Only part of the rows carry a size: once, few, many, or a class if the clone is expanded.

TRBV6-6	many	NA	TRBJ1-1	TGTGCCAGCAGTTATGTTCCGGGTCCTGAAGCTTTCTTT	CASSYVPGPEAFF
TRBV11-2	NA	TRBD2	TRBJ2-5	TGTGCCAGCAGCTTATATGGTATTCGACTAGCGGGCTCGCCTTCCGAGACCCAGTACTTC	CASSLYGIRLAGSPSETQYF
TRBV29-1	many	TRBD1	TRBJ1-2	TGCAGCGTGAACATTCACAAGACAGGGGGCCGTGGTGGCTACACCTTC	CSVNIHKTGGRGGYTF
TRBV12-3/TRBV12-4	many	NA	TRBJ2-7	TGTGCCAGCAGTTTAGGTGCAAGGGGTAGGGAGCAGTACTTC	CASSLGARGREQYF
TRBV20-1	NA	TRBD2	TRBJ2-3	TGCAGTGCTCCACTTCCTCCCCTAGCGGGCTACACAGATACGCAGTATTTT	CSAPLPPLAGYTDTQYF
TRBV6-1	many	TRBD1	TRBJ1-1	TGTGCCAGCAGCTCCGACAGGGAGGGCATGAACACTGAAGCTTTCTTT	CASSSDREGMNTEAFF
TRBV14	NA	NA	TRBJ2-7	TGTGCCAGCATGGGTTATACCTACGAGCAGTACTTC	CASMGYTYEQYF
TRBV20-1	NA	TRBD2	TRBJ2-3	TGCAGTGCTAGAGGGTTTTTCCTAGCGGGGGGCCCGAGCATTTCCCCAGATACGCAGTATTTT	CSARGFFLAGGPSISPDTQYF
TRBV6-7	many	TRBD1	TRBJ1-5	TGTGCCAGCCCCCCCAGGGGGCAGGAACAGCCCCAGCATTTT	CASPPRGQEQPQHF
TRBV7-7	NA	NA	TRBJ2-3	TGTGCCAGCAGCTTAAACGGGCAATCCGATACGCAGTATTTT	CASSLNGQSDTQYF
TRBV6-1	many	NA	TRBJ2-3	TGTGCCAGCACCCCCGCAGACCCTAGCACAGATACGCAGTATTTT	CASTPADPSTDTQYF
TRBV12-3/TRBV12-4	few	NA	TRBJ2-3	TGTGCCAGCAGTTCCGCGGAAGCTACGCAGTATTTT	CASSSAEATQYF
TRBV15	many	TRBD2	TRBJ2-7	TGTGCCACCAGCAGACTAGCGGGAGTGGGGTACGAGCAGTACTTC	CATSRLAGVGYEQYF
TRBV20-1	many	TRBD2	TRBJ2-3	TGCAGTGCACCCCTAGCGGGGAGCACAGATACGCAGTATTTT	CSAPLAGSTDTQYF
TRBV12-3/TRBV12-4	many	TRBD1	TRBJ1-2	TGTGCCAGCAGGATCCGGGACAGGGGAGGGGCTGGCTACACCTTC	CASRIRDRGGAGYTF
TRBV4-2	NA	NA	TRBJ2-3	TGTGCCAGCAGCCAAGACCCGAACGCAGATACGCAGTATTTT	CASSQDPNADTQYF
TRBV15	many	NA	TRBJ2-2	TGTGCCACCAGGGCATCCGGGGAGCTGTTTTTT	CATRASGELFF
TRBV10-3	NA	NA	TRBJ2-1	TGTGCCATCATCGGGACGTCCGGGCAGGGAAGCTATAATCCCAATGAGCAGTTCTTC	CAIIGTSGQGSYNPNEQFF
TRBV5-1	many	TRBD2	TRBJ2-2	TGCGCCAGCAGCTTGGCCCTCGCGGCGGGAGGATCGGCCGGGGAGCTGTTTTTT	CASSLALAAGGSAGELFF
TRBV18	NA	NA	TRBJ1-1	TGTGCCAGCTCACCACCGGGCAACGTGAACACTGAAGCTTTCTTT	CASSPPGNVNTEAFF
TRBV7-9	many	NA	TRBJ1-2	TGTGCCAGCACCCCAAGGGCGCTTAACTATGGCTACACCTTC	CASTPRALNYGYTF
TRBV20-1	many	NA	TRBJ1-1	TGCAGTGCTCGCCAAGCATCCCGCGGGGGCACTGAAGCTTTCTTT	CSARQASRGGTEAFF
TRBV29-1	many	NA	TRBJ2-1	TGCAGCGTCGAGATATGGGGTTCGGACAGCAACAATGAGCAGTTCTTC	CSVEIWGSDSNNEQFF
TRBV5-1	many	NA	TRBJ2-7	TGCGCCAGCAGCTCCCTGGGCGGGTTCGAGCAGTACTTC	CASSSLGGFEQYF
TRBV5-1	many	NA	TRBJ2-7	TGCGCCAGCAGCTTGACCCCAGGGACTCCTTACGAGCAGTACTTC	CASSLTPGTPYEQYF
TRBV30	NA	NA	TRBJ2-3	TGTGCCTGGAGTGGTGGTACGCAGTATTTT	CAWSGGTQYF
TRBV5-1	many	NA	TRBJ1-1	TGCGCCAGCAGCCTGGGGACGGGAGACGCTTTCTTT	CASSLGTGDAFF
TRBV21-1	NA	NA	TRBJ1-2	TGTGCCAGCAGCAACGGTCGCTATGGCTACACCTTC	CASSNGRYGYTF
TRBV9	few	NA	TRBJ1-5	TGTGCCAGCAGCGCCGGGACGGACCAGCCCCAGCATTTT	CASSAGTDQPQHF
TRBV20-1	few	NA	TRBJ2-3	TGCAGTGCTAGAGGGGTGGTTGGGGGGCGGACAGATACGCAGTATTTT	CSARGVVGGRTDTQYF
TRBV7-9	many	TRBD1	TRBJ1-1	TGTGCCAGCAGCCCCGGGACAGGGGCGAACACTGAAGCTTTCTTT	CASSPGTGANTEAFF
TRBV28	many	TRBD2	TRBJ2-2	TGTGCCAGCAGTTTATCTGGGGGAGCGGGAGGTTCGAACACCGGGGAGCTGTTTTTT	CASSLSGGAGGSNTGELFF
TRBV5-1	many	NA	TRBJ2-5	TGCGCCAGCGCTCCTGGGACCCCTCAAGAGACCCAGTACTTC	CASAPGTPQETQYF
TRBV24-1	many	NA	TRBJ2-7	TGTGCCACCAGTGATTCCTACGAGCAGTACTTC	CATSDSYEQYF
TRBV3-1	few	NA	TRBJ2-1	TGTGCCAGCAGCCTCGGTACCCGGGAGCAGTTCTTC	CASSLGTREQFF